The clone carrying this TCR beta chain was observed a few times. Some clones are missing from TCRdb's copy, which holds only in-frame ones; the method was immunoSEQ multiplex PCR. The table has about 39,000 clones, roughly two thirds seen once. This entry comes from a study of cytotoxic CD8 clonotypes in ibrutinib-treated CLL. The CDR3 consists of 12 residues. Trimming cost V 8 bases and J 7 bases, with 15 bases left between them. CDR1 SNHLY and CDR2 FYNNEI come from the germline V gene. This sample comprised PBMCs, obtained at disease progression, from a patient treated with ibrutinib. The V and J genes are TRBV2 and TRBJ2-7; perhaps TRBD1 as D (7 bases). The TCR sequence derives from a human donor with chronic lymphocytic leukemia. This CDR3 reads CASYPGGGEQYF. CDR3 in DNA: TGTGCCAGCTATCCAGGGGGAGGAGAGCAGTACTTC. The complete variable domain, with remaining parts taken from reference TRBV2 and TRBJ2-7, reads EPEVTQTPSHQVTQMGQEVILRCVPISNHLYFYWYRQILGQKVEFLVSFYNNEISEKSEIFDDQFSVERPDGSNFTLKIRSTKLEDSAMYFCASYPGGGEQYFGPGTRLTVT.